This TCR beta chain was captured in a study of STAT5B mutations in CD4+ large granular lymphocyte leukemia. Study conclusions and caveats: Without HLA matching, higher CD4+ than CD8+ T-LGLL clonality could reflect small sample size. Without putative leukemic clones, patient CD4-sorted repertoires remained more clonal than healthy CD4+ repertoires.

Sequencing was performed with immunoSEQ multiplex PCR; in TCRdb, only in-frame clones are kept and a portion is missing. The data show fewer than 40,000 clones, more than 75% seen once. Comments on this clone: Its cognate antigen is unknown.

The CDR3 consists of 16 residues. Losses at the gene ends were 3 bases for V and 0 bases for J; bases not matched to a gene: 8. Germline values: CDR1 KGHSH, CDR2 LQKENI. Controls came from buffy coats of healthy blood donors. This receptor was identified in a human donor in good health. The rearrangement joins TRBV18 to TRBJ2-7; 7 bases agree with TRBD2. Sequenced: CD4+ T cells from blood buffy coats. The chain's CDR3 is CASSPGSGWSSYEQYF. In nucleotides, the CDR3 is TGTGCCAGCTCACCCGGTAGCGGGTGGAGCTCCTACGAGCAGTACTTC.